These 17 T cell receptor beta chains were all obtained from the same sample, sequenced in a study of Ad26.COV2.S vaccination and SARS-CoV-2 variants. Libraries were prepared by immunoSEQ multiplex PCR; TCRdb keeps only in-frame clonotypes and omits some of them. The profile shows 350,000 to 450,000 clones, approximately 92% of them singletons. This sample's treatment: around 19 received Ad26.COV2.S at low or high dose, single or two shots; a few received placebo; per-sample allocation not given. Sampling happened 63 days after the first vaccine or placebo injection. The source material was peripheral blood, sampled in a trial of Ad26.COV2.S vaccine versus placebo. The receptors here all came from a person aged 18-60 years who received the Ad26.COV2.S COVID-19 vaccine or a placebo.

This clone was picked up one time. The V gene is TRBV7-6, the J gene TRBJ1-1; D uncertain. CDR3 length: 15 residues. The germline V and J ends were trimmed by 0 bases and 0 bases, with 8 bases remaining between them. Germline V gene lookup returns CDR1 SGHVS and CDR2 FNYEAQ. The DNA for the CDR3 is TGTGCCAGCAGCTTAGCTGGGAGTATGAACACTGAAGCTTTCTTT. Amino acids: CASSLAGSMNTEAFF.

This clone was detected only once. The gene calls are TRBV5-4 and TRBJ1-1; D is unclear. The length of the CDR3 is 14 residues. Germline CDR1 reads SGHNT; CDR2 reads YYREEE (reference sequence). The V end lost 2 bases, the J end lost 0 bases, and 8 bases lay between the germline ends. The CDR3 sequence: CASSFGKMNTEAFF. CDR3 sequence (DNA): TGTGCCAGCAGCTTCGGTAAGATGAACACTGAAGCTTTCTTT.

The chain recombines TRBV7-2 with TRBJ2-5; 11 bases fit TRBD1. CDR1 and CDR2 (germline): SGHTA, FQGNSA. The CDR3 covers 14 residues. The trim removed 5 bases at V and 5 bases at J, leaving 4 bases unmatched. CDR3 residues: CASSRGQGVETQYF. The CDR3 DNA sequence: TGTGCCAGCAGCCGGGGACAGGGGGTTGAGACCCAGTACTTC.

The V call is TRBV5-6, the J call TRBJ2-3; D not certain. V was cut by 4 bases and J by 6 bases, with 9 bases left in between. The CDR3 contains 12 residues. CDR1 SGHDT and CDR2 YYEEEE come from the germline V gene. This CDR3 is CASSPIRDTQYF. As DNA, the CDR3 is TGTGCCAGCAGCCCGATAAGGGATACGCAGTATTTT.

This chain uses TRBV19 with TRBJ1-5; no reliable D call. The CDR3 extends over 15 amino acids. Trimming took off 3 bases at V and 4 bases at J, with 13 bases between the two ends. Germline V gives CDR1 LNHDA, CDR2 SQIVND (reference sequence). The CDR3 nucleotides read TGTGCCAGTAGTATTGAGGGTATCCCTAATCAGCCCCAGCATTTT. Translated: CASSIEGIPNQPQHF.

On this clone itself: Other DNA sequences in the sample encode the same CDR3. The chain couples TRBV18 to TRBJ1-1; D is unresolved. Trimming took 1 base from V and 5 from J, leaving 8 bases between them. This CDR3 spans 13 amino acids. The germline gives CDR1 KGHSH, CDR2 LQKENI. The CDR3 protein is CASSPQGGTEAFF. The CDR3 DNA follows: TGTGCCAGCTCACCACAGGGAGGTACTGAAGCTTTCTTT.

A word on this clone: Germline and junction disagree at one end, which may indicate a read error. The chain employs TRBV19 and TRBJ1-2, with D perhaps TRBD1 (6 bases). The CDR3 is made up of 14 amino acids. Germline CDR1 reads LNHDA; CDR2 reads SQIVND (reference sequence). CDR3 amino acids: CASSARGTYYGYTF. The CDR3 DNA is TGTGCCAGTAGTGCCAGGGGCACCTACTATGGCTACACTTTC.

V is TRBV5-1 and J is TRBJ2-5; D gene uncertain. With 3 bases removed from V and 3 bases from J, the gap between germline ends came to 12 bases. CDR1 is SGHRS, CDR2 YFSETQ, per germline. This CDR3 is 14 amino acids long. The CDR3 coding sequence is TGCGCCAGCAGCTCTGGACGGACGAAAGAGACCCAGTACTTC. Residues: CASSSGRTKETQYF.

This clone was recorded once. The J gene is TRBJ2-7, the V gene TRBV3-1 (or the pseudogene TRBV3-2); D is possibly TRBD1 (5 bases). The CDR3 runs to 12 residues. The V gene lost 8 bases and the J gene lost 2 bases, with 10 bases spanning the gap. Per the germline V gene, CDR1 is LGHDT and CDR2 is YNNKEL (reference sequence). CDR3 DNA sequence: TGTGCCAGCGTAGGCAGGGCCTACGAGCAGTACTTC. It is translated as CASVGRAYEQYF.

V usage is TRBV20-1 and J usage is TRBJ1-1; D is undetermined. Trimming took off 0 bases at V and 10 bases at J, with 9 bases between the two ends. CDR3 length: 11 amino acids. From germline, CDR1 is DFQATT and CDR2 SNEGSKA (reference sequence). The CDR3 reads CSARDMGVAFF. DNA of the CDR3: TGCAGTGCTAGAGATATGGGTGTAGCTTTCTTT.

V gene TRBV7-8 combines with J gene TRBJ1-1; the D gene is possibly TRBD1 (5 bases). The V end was cut by 4 bases, the J end by 4 bases, with 13 bases between. CDR1 and CDR2 (germline): SGHVS, FQNEAQ. The CDR3 sequence is 14 residues long. CDR3 sequence: CASSSQGIRTEAFF. In DNA form, the CDR3 reads TGTGCCAGCAGCTCCCAGGGTATTCGCACTGAAGCTTTCTTT.

The V call is TRBV6-2 or TRBV6-3, the J call TRBJ2-5, with TRBD2 identical over 15 bases. V was pared by 0 bases and J by 6 bases, with 5 bases of the junction left unmatched. Germline V lookup: CDR1 MNHEY, CDR2 SVGEGT. CDR3 length: 17 amino acids. The CDR3 reads CASSYSRTSGGEKTQYF. The CDR3 DNA reads as TGTGCCAGCAGTTACTCTCGGACTAGCGGGGGGGAAAAGACCCAGTACTTC.

The rearrangement links TRBV6-7 to TRBJ1-1, with D maybe TRBD1 (5 bases). TRBV6-7 is placed among ORFs of uncertain function. The V and J ends lost 0 bases and 1 base respectively, with 12 bases between them. The CDR3 consists of 16 residues. The CDR3 bases are TGTGCCAGCAGTTACTCGAATGGTGGGGGGAACACTGAAGCTTTCTTT. Protein sequence: CASSYSNGGGNTEAFF.

V usage is TRBV27 and J usage is TRBJ2-7; tentatively, D is TRBD1 (6 bases). CDR1 and CDR2 (germline): MNHEY, SMNVEV (reference sequence). The CDR3 is 14 residues long. Trimming shortened V by 4 bases and J by 0 bases, and 10 bases separated the two germline ends. CDR3: CASSYQQGSYEQYF. CDR3 sequence (DNA): TGTGCCAGCAGTTACCAACAGGGCTCCTACGAGCAGTACTTC.

This rearrangement joins TRBV21-1 to TRBJ2-3; TRBD2, the D gene given by the table, was not confirmed from the DNA. TRBV21-1 is a pseudogene locus. The CDR3 consists of 16 residues. In DNA, the CDR3 is TGTGCCAGCAGGCTGTGCGGGGGGCATAGCACAGATACGCAGTATTTT. As protein: CASRLCGGHSTDTQYF.

The chain is built from TRBV28 and TRBJ1-4; perhaps TRBD1 as D (6 bases). The CDR3 contains 15 residues. Trimming pared 4 bases from V and 0 bases from J, leaving 9 bases between. Germline CDR1 and CDR2: MDHEN and SYDVKM. CDR3 DNA sequence: TGTGCCAGCAGTTCGGACAGCCCAACTAATGAAAAACTGTTTTTT. This gives the protein CASSSDSPTNEKLFF.

This chain joins TRBV5-1 and TRBJ2-2, with unresolved D. Trimming took 0 bases from V and 4 from J, leaving 7 bases between them. Germline values: CDR1 SGHRS, CDR2 YFSETQ. The CDR3 is made up of 14 amino acids. The CDR3 loop reads CASSLDGSTGELFF. The CDR3 nucleotides read TGCGCCAGCAGCTTGGATGGGTCCACCGGGGAGCTGTTTTTT.